This record covers a single T cell receptor (beta chain). The antigen remains unidentified. The data were taken from a study of T cells in localized non-small cell lung cancer. Study-wide results and limits: Since sequencing was restricted to only one region of the tumor, intratumor heterogeneity remains a possibility. There was an association of higher blood T cell density with longer overall survival. A median of around 57 clones ranked among the top 100 in tumor appeared in adjacent lung. Peak T cell clonality was found in uninvolved adjacent lung, exceeding tumor.

Here immunoSEQ multiplex PCR was the method, and the copy in TCRdb shows in-frame clones only, minus some. The table records tens of thousands of clones, roughly four fifths of them present only once. This CDR3 is 13 amino acids long. Trimming shortened V by 7 bases and J by 0 bases, and 8 bases separated the two germline ends. CDR1 and CDR2 from the germline V gene are ENHRY and SYGVKD. The sample in question was PBMCs, obtained before any cancer treatment. The gene calls are TRBV10-3 and TRBJ2-3, with D hard to call. The clonotype originates from a man between 40 and 69 years old with stage II lung adenocarcinoma. The CDR3 DNA reads TGTGCCATCACCATTACTAGCACAGATACGCAGTATTTT. It encodes CAITITSTDTQYF.